The 4 T cell receptor beta chains listed next were all sequenced from one sample in a study of blood T cell repertoires in COVID-19. The data were produced by immunoSEQ multiplex PCR, yet TCRdb's version contains in-frame clones alone and is incomplete. The table has some 20,000 clones, 85% to 90% seen once. Material: peripheral blood. The receptor set was obtained from a human donor in a cohort sampled during active COVID-19.

The sample holds a few counts of this clone. The CDR3 here is CASSRGRAEAFF. In DNA, the CDR3 is TGTGCCAGCAGTAGAGGGAGAGCTGAAGCTTTCTTT. V usage is TRBV6-2 or TRBV6-3 and J usage is TRBJ1-1; D not resolved. Germline-derived CDR1 and CDR2 are MNHEY and SVGEGT. The germline V and J ends were trimmed by 5 bases and 6 bases, with 10 bases remaining between them. The CDR3 has 12 amino acids.

This chain links TRBV28 with TRBJ2-3; D ambiguous. The CDR3 runs 13 residues. The germline V gene has CDR1 MDHEN and CDR2 SYDVKM. The ends were cut back, 4 bases at V and 6 bases at J, with 11 bases in the middle. As DNA, the CDR3 is TGTGCCAGCAGTTCATTAGGAGAGGATACGCAGTATTTT. Its translation: CASSSLGEDTQYF.

The chain joins TRBV7-9 to TRBJ1-1, with a weak D call TRBD1 (6 bases). The ends were cut back, 7 bases at V and 4 bases at J, with 19 bases in the middle. The CDR3 spans 15 residues. CDR1 and CDR2 from the germline V gene are SEHNR and FQNEAQ (reference sequence). CDR3 loop: CASTPVQGLGTEAFF. The CDR3 DNA reads TGTGCCAGCACCCCGGTGCAGGGGCTAGGCACTGAAGCTTTCTTT.

The chain couples TRBV12-3 or TRBV12-4 to TRBJ1-2, with 9 bases identical to TRBD1. This CDR3 comprises 13 residues. V lost 6 bases and J lost 4; bases outside the gene matches: 3. The CDR3 spells CASSQGQGYGYTF. CDR3 in DNA: TGTGCCAGCAGCCAGGGACAGGGCTATGGCTACACCTTC.